Listed below are T cell receptor beta chains from one sample, sequenced in a study of blood T cell repertoires in COVID-19. Produced via immunoSEQ multiplex PCR; TCRdb's table is partial and in-frame only. The sample lists over 25,000 clones, roughly 90% seen once, with about 16% in the top ten. Sequenced sample: peripheral blood. These receptors were collected from a human donor with active COVID-19. The donor label of this sample is uncertain. CDR3s include the opening cysteine and the closing phenylalanine or tryptophan. The order of the fields is J gene, V gene, D gene, clone size, CDR3 protein, CDR3 DNA. A D gene is named only where the DNA matches it firmly. Expanded clones are given a class, and other clones once, few, many or no size at all.

j_call: TRBJ2-7; v_call: TRBV10-2; d_call: TRBD1; clone_size: .; cdr3_aa: CASSEATGGLSSYEQYF; cdr3_nt: TGCGCCAGCAGTGAGGCGACAGGGGGCTTAAGCTCCTACGAGCAGTACTTC
j_call: TRBJ2-3; v_call: TRBV7-3; d_call: .; clone_size: .; cdr3_aa: CASRPQGLSTDTQYF; cdr3_nt: TGTGCCAGCAGACCTCAGGGGCTGAGCACAGATACGCAGTATTTT
j_call: TRBJ1-2; v_call: TRBV27; d_call: .; clone_size: .; cdr3_aa: CASSFLGGDGYTF; cdr3_nt: TGTGCCAGCAGTTTCTTGGGGGGTGATGGCTACACCTTC
j_call: TRBJ2-5; v_call: TRBV10-3; d_call: .; clone_size: .; cdr3_aa: CATQTAGQETQYF; cdr3_nt: TGTGCCACCCAGACAGCTGGGCAAGAGACCCAGTACTTC
j_call: TRBJ2-4; v_call: TRBV11-3; d_call: TRBD2; clone_size: .; cdr3_aa: CASSHTTGGILAKNIQYF; cdr3_nt: TGTGCCAGCAGCCATACCACCGGGGGGATTTTAGCCAAAAACATTCAGTACTTC
j_call: TRBJ2-5; v_call: TRBV18; d_call: .; clone_size: .; cdr3_aa: CASSPGAEGTQYF; cdr3_nt: TGTGCCAGCTCACCAGGGGCGGAGGGGACCCAGTACTTC
j_call: TRBJ2-3; v_call: TRBV4-3; d_call: .; clone_size: .; cdr3_aa: CASSQNRASTDTQYF; cdr3_nt: TGCGCCAGCAGCCAAAACAGGGCGAGCACAGATACGCAGTATTTT
j_call: TRBJ2-7; v_call: TRBV2; d_call: TRBD2; clone_size: .; cdr3_aa: CASCPWTGGPVEQYF; cdr3_nt: TGTGCCAGTTGCCCTTGGACGGGGGGGCCAGTCGAGCAGTACTTC
j_call: TRBJ1-5; v_call: TRBV27; d_call: TRBD1; clone_size: once; cdr3_aa: CASSPGQGKPQPQHF; cdr3_nt: TGTGCCAGCAGTCCGGGACAGGGAAAACCTCAGCCCCAGCATTTT
j_call: TRBJ2-3; v_call: TRBV27; d_call: .; clone_size: .; cdr3_aa: CASSFYQGSTDTQYF; cdr3_nt: TGTGCCAGCAGTTTTTATCAGGGGAGCACAGATACGCAGTATTTT
j_call: TRBJ2-7; v_call: TRBV11-2; d_call: .; clone_size: few; cdr3_aa: CASSQGSEQYF; cdr3_nt: TGTGCCAGCAGCCAGGGGTCAGAGCAGTACTTC
j_call: TRBJ2-5; v_call: TRBV28; d_call: TRBD2; clone_size: .; cdr3_aa: CASSSPGLADQETQYF; cdr3_nt: TGTGCCAGCAGTTCTCCGGGACTAGCGGATCAAGAGACCCAGTACTTC
j_call: TRBJ2-5; v_call: TRBV7-2; d_call: .; clone_size: .; cdr3_aa: CASSINRDETQYF; cdr3_nt: TGTGCCAGCAGCATCAACAGGGATGAGACCCAGTACTTC
j_call: TRBJ2-7; v_call: TRBV7-6; d_call: .; clone_size: .; cdr3_aa: CASSLGEYSYEQYF; cdr3_nt: TGTGCCAGCAGCTTAGGCGAATATAGCTACGAGCAGTACTTC
j_call: TRBJ2-5; v_call: TRBV7-8; d_call: .; clone_size: .; cdr3_aa: CASSLGSRVQETQYF; cdr3_nt: TGTGCCAGCAGCTTAGGATCCCGGGTGCAAGAGACCCAGTACTTC
j_call: TRBJ2-7; v_call: TRBV5-4; d_call: TRBD2; clone_size: .; cdr3_aa: CASSVVAGGLDEQYF; cdr3_nt: TGTGCCAGCAGCGTAGTAGCGGGGGGGCTGGACGAGCAGTACTTC
j_call: TRBJ2-2; v_call: TRBV5-1; d_call: TRBD1; clone_size: .; cdr3_aa: CASRQGRGGELFF; cdr3_nt: TGCGCCAGCAGACAGGGGCGAGGCGGGGAGCTGTTTTTT